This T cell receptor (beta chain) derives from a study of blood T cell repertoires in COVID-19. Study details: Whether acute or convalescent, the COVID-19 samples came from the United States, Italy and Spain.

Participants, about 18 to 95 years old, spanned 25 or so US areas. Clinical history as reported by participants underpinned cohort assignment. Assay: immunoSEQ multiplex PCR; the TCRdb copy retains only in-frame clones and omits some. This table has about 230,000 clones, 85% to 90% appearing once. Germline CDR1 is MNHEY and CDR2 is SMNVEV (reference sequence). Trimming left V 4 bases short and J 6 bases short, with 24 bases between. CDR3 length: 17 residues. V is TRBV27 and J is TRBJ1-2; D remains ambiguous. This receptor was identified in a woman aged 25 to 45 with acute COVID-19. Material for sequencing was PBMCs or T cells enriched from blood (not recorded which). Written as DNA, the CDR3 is TGTGCCAGCAGTTCAAGCCCCCCCCTGGGCGGGGAGGATGGCTACACCTTC. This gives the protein CASSSSPPLGGEDGYTF.